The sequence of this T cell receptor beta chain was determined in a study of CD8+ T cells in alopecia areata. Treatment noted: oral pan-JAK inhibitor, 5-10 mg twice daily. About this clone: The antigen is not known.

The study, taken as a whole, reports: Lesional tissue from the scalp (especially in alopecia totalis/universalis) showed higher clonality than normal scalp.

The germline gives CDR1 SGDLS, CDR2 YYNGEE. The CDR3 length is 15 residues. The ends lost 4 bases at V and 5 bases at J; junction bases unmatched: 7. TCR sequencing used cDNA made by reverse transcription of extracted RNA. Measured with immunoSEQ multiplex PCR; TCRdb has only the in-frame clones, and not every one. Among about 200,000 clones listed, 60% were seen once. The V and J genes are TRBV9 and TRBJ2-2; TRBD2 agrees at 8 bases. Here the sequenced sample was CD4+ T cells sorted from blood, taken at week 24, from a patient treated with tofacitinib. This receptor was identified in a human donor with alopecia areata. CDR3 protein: CASSSGTRVTGELFF. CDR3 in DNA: TGTGCCAGCAGCTCCGGGACTAGAGTTACCGGGGAGCTGTTTTTT.